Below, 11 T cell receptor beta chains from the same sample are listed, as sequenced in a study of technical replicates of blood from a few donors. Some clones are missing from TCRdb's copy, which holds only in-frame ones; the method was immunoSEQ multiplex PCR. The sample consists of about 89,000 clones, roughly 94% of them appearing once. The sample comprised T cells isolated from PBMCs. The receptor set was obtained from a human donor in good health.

Here the CDR3 DNA reads TGTGCCAGCAGTTTCCGCGGGCAGACCTCTGGAAACACCATATATTTT. It is translated as CASSFRGQTSGNTIYF. The V gene is TRBV6-5, the J gene TRBJ1-3; no reliable D call. The CDR3 is made up of 16 amino acids. The ends were cut back, 4 bases at V and 0 bases at J, with 13 bases in the middle. The germline V gene has CDR1 MNHEY and CDR2 SVGAGI.

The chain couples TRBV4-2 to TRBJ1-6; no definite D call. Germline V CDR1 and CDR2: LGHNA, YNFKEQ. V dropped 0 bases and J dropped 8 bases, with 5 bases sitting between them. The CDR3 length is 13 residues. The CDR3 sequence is CASSQDRDSPLHF. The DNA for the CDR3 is TGTGCCAGCAGCCAAGACCGGGATTCACCCCTCCACTTT.

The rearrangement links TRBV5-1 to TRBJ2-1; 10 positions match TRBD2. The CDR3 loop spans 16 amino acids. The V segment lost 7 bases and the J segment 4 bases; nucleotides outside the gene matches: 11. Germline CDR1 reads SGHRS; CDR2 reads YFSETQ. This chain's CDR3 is CASLESSGSTYNEQFF. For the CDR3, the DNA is TGCGCCAGCTTAGAGTCTAGCGGGAGCACATACAATGAGCAGTTCTTC. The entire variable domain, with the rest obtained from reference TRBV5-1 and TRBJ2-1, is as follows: KAGVTQTPRYLIKTRGQQVTLSCSPISGHRSVSWYQQTPGQGLQFLFEYFSETQRNKGNFPGRFSGRQFSNSRSEMNVSTLELGDSALYLCASLESSGSTYNEQFFGPGTRLTVL.

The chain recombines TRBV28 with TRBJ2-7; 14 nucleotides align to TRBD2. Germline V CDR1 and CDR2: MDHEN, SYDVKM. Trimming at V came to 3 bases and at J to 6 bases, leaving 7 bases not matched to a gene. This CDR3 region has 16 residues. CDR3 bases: TGTGCCAGCAGTTTCCCCCCGGGACTAGCGGGAGCCGAGCAGTACTTC. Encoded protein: CASSFPPGLAGAEQYF.

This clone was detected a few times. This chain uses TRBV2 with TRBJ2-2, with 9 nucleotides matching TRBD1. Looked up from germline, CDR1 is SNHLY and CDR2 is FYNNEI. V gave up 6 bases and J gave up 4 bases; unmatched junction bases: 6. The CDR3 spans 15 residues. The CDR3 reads CASRRDRAGTGELFF. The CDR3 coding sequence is TGTGCCAGCAGACGGGACAGGGCAGGCACCGGGGAGCTGTTTTTT.

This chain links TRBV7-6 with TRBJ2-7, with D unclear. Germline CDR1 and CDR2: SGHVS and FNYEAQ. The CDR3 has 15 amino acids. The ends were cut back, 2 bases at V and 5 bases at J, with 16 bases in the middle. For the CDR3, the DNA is TGTGCCAGCAGCTTAAGTCCAGCGACGATCCACGAGCAGTACTTC. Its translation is CASSLSPATIHEQYF.

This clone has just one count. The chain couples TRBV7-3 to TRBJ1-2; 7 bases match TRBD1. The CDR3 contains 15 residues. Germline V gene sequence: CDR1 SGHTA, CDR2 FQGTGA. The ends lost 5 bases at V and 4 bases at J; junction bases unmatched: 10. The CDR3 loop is CASSRPRGGTYGYTF. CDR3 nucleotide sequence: TGTGCCAGCAGCCGACCCAGAGGGGGCACCTATGGCTACACCTTC.

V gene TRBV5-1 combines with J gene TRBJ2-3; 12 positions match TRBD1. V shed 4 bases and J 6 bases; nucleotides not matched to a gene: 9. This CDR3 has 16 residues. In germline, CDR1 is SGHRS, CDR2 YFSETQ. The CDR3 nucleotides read TGCGCCAGCAGCATGGGACAGGGGGCAAGCGGCGATACGCAGTATTTT. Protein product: CASSMGQGASGDTQYF.

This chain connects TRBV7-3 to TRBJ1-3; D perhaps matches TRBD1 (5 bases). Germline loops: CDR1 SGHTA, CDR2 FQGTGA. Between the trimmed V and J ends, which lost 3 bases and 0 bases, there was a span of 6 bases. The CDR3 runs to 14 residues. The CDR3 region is CASSFDSSGNTIYF. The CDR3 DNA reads TGTGCCAGCAGCTTCGACAGCTCTGGAAACACCATATATTTT.

The CDR3 bases are TGTGCCAGCAGTAGGGACAGGATGATAGCCAAAAACATTCAGTACTTC. It codes for CASSRDRMIAKNIQYF. V gene TRBV5-4 combines with J gene TRBJ2-4, with 8 positions matching TRBD1. V lost 5 bases, J lost 0 bases, and 7 bases stayed unmatched. CDR1 and CDR2 from the germline V gene are SGHNT and YYREEE (reference sequence). The CDR3 extends over 16 amino acids.

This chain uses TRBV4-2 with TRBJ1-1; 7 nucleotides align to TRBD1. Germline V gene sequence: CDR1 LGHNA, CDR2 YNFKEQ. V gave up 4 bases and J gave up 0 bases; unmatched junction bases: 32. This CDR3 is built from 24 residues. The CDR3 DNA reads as TGTGCCAGCAGCCGAAGGACCGTACGACAGGGTGAACCCGAATCGTGGCACATGAACACTGAAGCTTTCTTT. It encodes CASSRRTVRQGEPESWHMNTEAFF.